This T cell receptor beta chain was obtained from a study of blood T cells in healthy people across ages. Overall study findings and caveats: Long-lived and aged donors differed, with more naive CD4+ cells and higher diversity in the long-lived.

Together with a sample-barcoded 5' primer, a J-beta primer mix was included in a second PCR lasting about 6 to 11 cycles. From the 5' RACE reads, TCRdb called clonotypes with MiXCR, one entry per CDR3 protein. The table lists more than 500,000 distinct CDR3 sequences, approximately 30% of them singletons. The CDR3 covers 12 residues. Germline V lookup: CDR1 SGHVS, CDR2 FNYEAQ. V was pared by 4 bases and J by 10 bases, with 14 bases between. Extracted total RNA amounted to at least 5.5 micrograms for each sample. As for this clonotype: Its target is not known.

The origin of this receptor is a woman in her 70s in good health. The sample consisted of blood. The chain carries TRBV7-6 and TRBJ2-7; D call uncertain. The CDR3 reads CASSSLGMLQYF. DNA for the CDR3: TGTGCCAGCAGCTCCCTGGGGATGTTACAGTACTTC.